This section outlines one TCR beta chain sequence together with its context. Which antigen it targets is not known. Base qualities are not provided; no much larger clone lies one nucleotide away. These data belong to a study of shared clonotypes between healthy human individuals (dated by TCRdb to 2019 to 2021). A note on the overall study: A few men and a couple of women, aged 18 to 49 years, made up the cohort. To estimate repertoire size and how much clonotypes are shared between individuals, the study performed deep sequencing of blood TCR repertoires from roughly five healthy adults. Between about 0.8 and 9 billion PBMCs per donor were obtained by leukapheresis. Per donor, three plates each were used for CD4 naive and CD4 memory, two for CD8 naive, and one for CD8 memory. To increase sequencing depth and limit assay-specific biases, different laboratories used diverse techniques to prepare libraries and sequence TCR repertoires. The study at large found these results: Rarefaction of sorted-subset datasets indicated incomplete sequencing despite the large sequencing depth. Sampling was limited to blood, and TCR repertoires in tissue likely differ from TCR repertoires in blood. Compared with non-shared clonotypes, clonotypes shared by all four sorted-subset donors had higher generation probabilities. Larger estimated clonotype richness was generally found for naive subsets than for memory subsets. Pairwise subsampling led to the expectation that sequencing depth would affect the degree of clonotype sharing among donors. Across a few donors, 4.5% to 6.5% of naive CD4, approximately 3.5% of naive CD8, under 2.5% of memory CD4, and approximately 0.42% of memory CD8 clonotypes were shared. The genetic and exposure-history diversity represented was limited by the small number of donors.

Using the deep immunoSEQ assay, TCR CDR3 regions were amplified from genomic DNA by multiplex PCR. Extracted genomic DNA from each cell subset was distributed evenly across all wells of several immunoSEQ 96-well plates, and each plate was treated as a replicate. For sorted subsets, each replicate PCR was loaded with 200 ng genomic DNA, equivalent to 32,000 or so T cell genomes. The purified libraries were quantified using a Qubit 3.0 fluorometer, sized with a Bioanalyzer 2100, and then quantified again using the KAPA Library Quantification kit. A separate single-read 150-cycle Illumina NextSeq 550 flow cell was used to sequence each immunoSEQ 96-well plate. Per the authors' processing: Because the immunoSEQ output included only junctional sequences and no quality scores, the filtering could not be the same as the filtering used for full-length reads. To assign V/J genes and CDR3, sequences were annotated using PyIR, a Python wrapper for IgBLAST v1.9, with IMGT germline references. Reads with weak V/J assignments (E-value above 1e-6), missing CDR3, stop codons, out-of-frame junctions, or ambiguous translated residues were removed. V3J clonotypes were defined by identical inferred V gene, J gene, and CDR3 amino acid sequence. The percentage overlap between two repertoires was calculated by dividing the number of shared unique clonotypes by the size of the smaller repertoire. RTK rarefaction, the Chao1 estimator, and Recon v2.1 estimates of unobserved clonotypes were used to assess repertoire richness. Generation probabilities for all TCRbeta clonotypes obtained by the gDNA method from a handful of donors were computed using OLGA. The table was pulled from immuneACCESS by TCRdb, which kept in-frame rearrangements only. Such tables lose some clones; where checked, under half of the loss comes from unresolved V genes, and the rest has no known cause. That table gives V, J and clone size, and the DNA gave D and trimming. A total of approximately 980,000 clones appear in this sample, about three quarters of them only once. Together, the top ten hold 1.5% of the sample.

The donors were healthy, HIV-negative adults who had no recently reported acute infections or vaccinations. Only Caucasian adults living in Nashville, Tennessee, USA were represented among the donors. CD4+ T cells were enriched by magnetic negative selection, after which naive cells were positively selected on CD45RA and the negative fraction was taken as the memory subset. Blood was obtained by leukapheresis, after which PBMCs were separated by Ficoll-Histopaque density gradient centrifugation and cryopreserved in liquid nitrogen vapor phase. Analytical flow cytometry was used to check the purity and quantity of every magnetically sorted T cell population. From each sorted fraction, genomic DNA was isolated and quantified by UV absorbance on a Nanodrop 2000c. The CDR3 holds 15 amino acids from the cysteine to the phenylalanine. The entry retains the CDR3 DNA only, 45 bases that are in frame from base 1. Sequences SGHRS (CDR1) and YFSETQ (CDR2) are obtained from the germline V gene. V is pared back by 0 bases and J by 6 bases, with 14 bases lying between the germline termini.

This TCR was sampled from a man younger than 35 in good health. Here the chain combines TRBV5-1 and TRBJ2-3, and possibly TRBD2, on 6 matching bases. Material: memory CD4+ T cells sorted from blood. The intended sense of this specimen's cell subset or site label: CD45RA-negative fraction. This receptor carries the CDR3 CASSLAGTSRDTQYF. Here is the DNA: TGCGCCAGCAGCTTGGCTGGGACTTCCCGCGATACGCAGTATTTT.